Each of the 8 T cell receptor beta chains below was sequenced from the same sample in a study of blood T cell repertoires in COVID-19 (dated by TCRdb to the early 2020s). Receptors were amplified or captured by the immunoSEQ multiplex PCR assay. TCRdb provides this immuneACCESS table in a form limited to in-frame rearrangements. Some clones are lacking; in checked studies, under half of them reflect an unresolved V gene, and why the rest are absent is not known. Counted in this sample were roughly 73,000 clones; around three quarters of them appeared once. Around 16% of the sample is in the top ten clones. Source material: peripheral blood. These receptors were collected from a human donor in a cohort sampled during active COVID-19.

This chain connects TRBV30 to TRBJ1-5; unclear D gene. Germline assignment: CDR1 GTSNPN and CDR2 SVGIG (reference sequence). The germline V and J ends were trimmed by 0 bases and 1 base, with 16 bases remaining between them. The CDR3 extends over 17 amino acids. The CDR3 DNA reads as TGTGCCTGGAGTGTCTTTTACGCGGAGGGAAGCAATCAGCCCCAGCATTTT. This codes for CAWSVFYAEGSNQPQHF.

This clone turned up a few times. This rearrangement joins TRBV6-2 or TRBV6-3 to TRBJ1-2, with TRBD1 as a possible D gene (5 bases). Germline V gene data show CDR1 as MNHEY and CDR2 as SVGEGT. The CDR3 has 14 amino acids. V was pared by 6 bases and J by 1 base, with 12 bases between. In DNA form, the CDR3 reads TGTGCCAGCAGCGCCCCGGGACTTAACTATGGCTACACCTTC. Protein product: CASSAPGLNYGYTF.

The genes are TRBV7-9 and TRBJ1-4, with D possibly matching TRBD1 (6 bases). Trimming removed 5 bases from V and 6 bases from J, with 13 bases in between. Germline V CDR1 and CDR2: SEHNR, FQNEAQ (reference sequence). The CDR3 covers 14 residues. The CDR3 region is CASSQGTTDEKLFF. The CDR3 nucleotides read TGTGCCAGCAGCCAGGGGACGACTGATGAAAAACTGTTTTTT.

This clone was detected only a few times. The chain has TRBV29-1 and TRBJ2-3; 9 bases fit TRBD1. The CDR3 spans 14 residues. Germline assignment: CDR1 SQVTM and CDR2 ANQGSEA. V dropped 1 base and J dropped 5; count of bases not matched to a gene: 4. The CDR3 sequence: CSVEVPGQGDTQYF. The CDR3 bases are TGCAGCGTTGAAGTCCCGGGACAGGGAGATACGCAGTATTTT.

The rearrangement uses TRBV3-1 (or the pseudogene TRBV3-2) and TRBJ2-7, with 10 bases aligning to TRBD2. The CDR3 contains 19 residues. The ends lost 1 base at V and 1 base at J; junction bases unmatched: 13. Germline V gene lookup returns CDR1 LGHDT and CDR2 YNNKEL (reference sequence). CDR3 nucleotide sequence: TGTGCCAGCAGCCAAGTGGTTTGGGCTAGCGGGAGCCAATCCTACGAGCAGTACTTC. Its translation: CASSQVVWASGSQSYEQYF.

The rearrangement uses TRBV7-2 and TRBJ2-2; 10 nucleotides match TRBD2. J gave up 5 bases and V 1 base, and 10 bases lay outside the gene matches. There are 18 residues in the CDR3. Germline V gives CDR1 SGHTA, CDR2 FQGNSA. In nucleotides, the CDR3 is TGTGCCAGCAGCTTAGAGAGGGCAGCGGGAGGGATTACCGGGGAGCTGTTTTTT. Translation: CASSLERAAGGITGELFF.

The V gene is TRBV9, the J gene TRBJ2-7; D is perhaps TRBD1 (6 bases). V was shortened by 4 bases and J by 2 bases, with 10 bases between the two germline ends. CDR1 is SGDLS and CDR2 is YYNGEE in the germline V gene. CDR3 size: 13 residues. The CDR3 protein is CASSTGTPYEQYF. CDR3 in DNA: TGTGCCAGCAGCACCGGGACACCCTACGAGCAGTACTTC.

The chain joins TRBV6-5 to TRBJ2-7; TRBD1 matches at 11 bases. The CDR3 consists of 13 residues. Unmatched junction bases numbered 0, after V lost 2 bases and J lost 6 bases. Per germline, CDR1 MNHEY and CDR2 SVGAGI. The CDR3 DNA is TGTGCCAGCAGTTACGGGACAGGGGGCGAGCAGTACTTC. Its translation: CASSYGTGGEQYF.